The 29 T cell receptor beta chains reported below all come from one sample, sequenced in a study of post-analysis software for immune sequencing data. No antigen has been assigned to these receptors. Study observations and caveats: Roughly five TRBV segments occurring more often in patients than controls included TRBV5-6, TRBV5-1 and TRBV20-1.

Unique molecular identifiers were present in the TCR beta cDNA libraries. TCRdb recomputed calls from the PCR reads with MiXCR, one row per CDR3 protein. The sample shows around 260,000 distinct CDR3 sequences, 35% to 45% of them seen only once. Sequenced input: blood. The source is a girl aged 5-17 years with multiple sclerosis.

This chain links TRBV28 with TRBJ2-7; D not resolved. The CDR3 is 16 amino acids. Germline V gene data show CDR1 as MDHEN and CDR2 as SYDVKM. V lost 4 bases and J 2 bases, leaving 18 bases between the germline ends. The CDR3 sequence is CASSSTHIRRTYEQYF. In DNA, the CDR3 is TGTGCCAGCAGTTCCACCCACATCCGGCGAACCTACGAGCAGTACTTC.

This clonotype appeared many times. V gene TRBV20-1 combines with J gene TRBJ2-7, with 10 bases matching TRBD1. Germline-derived CDR1 and CDR2 are DFQATT and SNEGSKA (reference sequence). The CDR3 has 13 amino acids. V lost 5 bases, J lost 2 bases, and 3 bases stayed unmatched. The CDR3 loop is CSAPGQGPYEQYF. In DNA form, the CDR3 reads TGCAGTGCTCCGGGACAGGGGCCCTACGAGCAGTACTTC.

This clonotype was counted only a few times. The rearrangement joins TRBV5-1 to TRBJ2-2; D might be TRBD1 (5 bases). The CDR3 totals 15 residues. V lost 4 bases to trimming and J lost 4 bases, with 14 bases between them. Looked up from germline, CDR1 is SGHRS and CDR2 is YFSETQ. The CDR3 DNA reads TGCGCCAGCAGCGGGGATGACAGATCCACCGGGGAGCTGTTTTTT. Protein sequence: CASSGDDRSTGELFF.

This clonotype was seen repeatedly, ten times or more. The chain uses TRBV24-1 and TRBJ2-5; D ambiguous. This CDR3 has 12 amino acids. Looked up from germline, CDR1 is KGHDR and CDR2 is SFDVKD. The ends were cut back, 1 base at V and 5 bases at J, with 4 bases in the middle. CDR3 DNA sequence: TGTGCCACCAGTGATTTTGGGGAGACCCAGTACTTC. This sequence encodes CATSDFGETQYF.

This clonotype was detected only once. This chain joins TRBV11-1 and TRBJ2-1; 7 bases are shared with TRBD2. The CDR3 extends over 15 amino acids. The ends lost 2 bases at V and 3 bases at J; junction bases unmatched: 4. CDR1 and CDR2 (germline): SGHAT, FQDESV (reference sequence). CDR3 sequence: CASSLLRGGYNEQFF. CDR3 DNA: TGTGCCAGCAGCTTACTTCGCGGGGGCTACAATGAGCAGTTCTTC. The full variable domain, completed using reference TRBV11-1 and TRBJ2-1, is EAEVAQSPRYKITEKSQAVAFWCDPISGHATLYWYRQILGQGPELLVQFQDESVVDDSQLPKDRFSAERLKGVDSTLKIQPAELGDSAMYLCASSLLRGGYNEQFFGPGTRLTVL.

This CDR3 is CSVGRDPDIQYF. The CDR3 DNA is TGCAGCGTTGGTCGGGATCCGGACATTCAGTACTTC. The chain joins TRBV29-1 to TRBJ2-4, with D tentatively TRBD2 (5 bases). The germline V gene has CDR1 SQVTM and CDR2 ANQGSEA. The CDR3 length is 12 residues. V was pared by 4 bases and J by 8 bases, with 12 bases between.

This clonotype was detected many times. The chain employs TRBV2 and TRBJ1-2; 10 bases match TRBD1. Germline V CDR1 and CDR2: SNHLY, FYNNEI. The length of the CDR3 is 16 residues. The V gene end was trimmed by 9 bases and the J gene end by 8 bases; junction bases not matched to a gene: 18. In DNA, the CDR3 is TGTGCCAGGACGGGGACAGGGGATTCAGCCCCTTGGGGCTACACCTTC. As protein: CARTGTGDSAPWGYTF.

This clonotype was detected many times. The gene calls are TRBV12-3 or TRBV12-4 and TRBJ2-4; 8 nucleotides match TRBD2. The V gene end was trimmed by 7 bases and the J gene end by 7 bases; junction bases not matched to a gene: 6. This CDR3 comprises 13 residues. The DNA for the CDR3 is TGTGCCAGCACCCGGGAGGGGAAGAACATTCAGTACTTC. This codes for CASTREGKNIQYF.

This clonotype was picked up many times. V is TRBV20-1 and J is TRBJ1-1; 8 bases match TRBD1. Per the germline V gene, CDR1 is DFQATT and CDR2 is SNEGSKA (reference sequence). The CDR3 loop spans 12 amino acids. For the CDR3, the DNA is TGCAGCGCCGGGACAGGGAACACTGAAGCTTTCTTT. This sequence encodes CSAGTGNTEAFF.

V usage is TRBV29-1 and J usage is TRBJ1-2; D may be TRBD1 (6 bases). CDR1 is SQVTM, CDR2 ANQGSEA, per germline. Trimming stripped 4 bases from V and 5 bases from J, with 8 bases between. The CDR3 runs to 11 residues. This CDR3 is CSVGGPYGYTF. The CDR3 bases are TGCAGCGTTGGGGGGCCGTATGGCTACACCTTC.

V and J are TRBV11-2 and TRBJ1-1, with a tentative D call TRBD1 (5 bases). CDR1 is SGHAT and CDR2 is FQNNGV in the germline V gene. This CDR3 comprises 15 residues. Trimming took off 2 bases at V and 1 base at J, with 11 bases between the two ends. Here the CDR3 DNA reads TGTGCCAGCAGCTTATCGGGCGGGGCGAACACTGAAGCTTTCTTT. This gives the protein CASSLSGGANTEAFF. The full variable domain, in which reference TRBV11-2 and TRBJ1-1 provide the parts outside the CDR3, is EAGVAQSPRYKIIEKRQSVAFWCNPISGHATLYWYQQILGQGPKLLIQFQNNGVVDDSQLPKDRFSAERLKGVDSTLKIQPAKLEDSAVYLCASSLSGGANTEAFFGQGTRLTVV.

Concerning this clonotype: A read error may be the cause here, since a much bigger clone is one base away. The chain recombines TRBV5-1 with TRBJ2-4; TRBD2 is a possible D gene (6 bases). Germline V gives CDR1 SGHRS, CDR2 YFSETQ. V was clipped by 4 bases and J by 7 bases, with 18 bases between them. The CDR3 contains 15 residues. CDR3 sequence: CASSPGLFQPNIQYF. CDR3 in DNA: TGCGCCAGCAGCCCAGGACTATTCCAGCCCAACATTCAGTACTTC.

The chain uses TRBV5-1 and TRBJ2-7; the D is unclear. The CDR3 spans 15 residues. Trimming shortened V by 0 bases and J by 4 bases, and 14 bases separated the two germline ends. CDR1 is SGHRS and CDR2 is YFSETQ in the germline V gene. The CDR3 nucleotides are TGCGCCAGCAGCTTGGAGGGTTTCAGTAAATACGAGCAGTACTTC. This codes for CASSLEGFSKYEQYF.

This clonotype was observed at least ten times. The rearrangement links TRBV5-6 to TRBJ1-1; 8 nucleotides align to TRBD1. V gave up 0 bases and J gave up 10 bases; unmatched junction bases: 5. Germline-derived CDR1 and CDR2 are SGHDT and YYEEEE. The CDR3 spans 13 residues. Here the CDR3 DNA reads TGTGCCAGCAGCTTGGCAGGGGGCGCAGGAGCTTTCTTT. Its translation is CASSLAGGAGAFF. Drawing the rest from reference TRBV5-6 and TRBJ1-1, the complete variable domain is DAGVTQSPTHLIKTRGQQVTLRCSPKSGHDTVSWYQQALGQGPQFIFQYYEEEERQRGNFPDRFSGHQFPNYSSELNVNALLLGDSALYLCASSLAGGAGAFFGQGTRLTVV.

About this clonotype itself: Given a much more abundant clone one base away, this may be a read error. This sequence joins TRBV20-1 and TRBJ1-5, with D uncertain. Germline CDR1 is DFQATT and CDR2 is SNEGSKA (reference sequence). The CDR3 is 12 amino acids. CDR3: CSAGGLYQPRHF. DNA for the CDR3: TGCAGTGCTGGTGGGTTATATCAGCCCCGGCATTTT.

This clonotype was seen repeatedly, ten times or more. The rearrangement uses TRBV2 and TRBJ2-1, with TRBD2 as a possible D gene (6 bases). The V end was cut by 4 bases, the J end by 2 bases, with 15 bases between. This CDR3 is 16 amino acids long. Germline V lookup: CDR1 SNHLY, CDR2 FYNNEI. The CDR3 reads CASSGWRDGTYNEQFF. DNA of the CDR3: TGTGCCAGCAGTGGTTGGCGGGATGGGACCTACAATGAGCAGTTCTTC.

This clonotype was observed at least ten times. V is TRBV7-2 and J is TRBJ1-1, with 9 bases matching TRBD1. This CDR3 region has 19 residues. V gave up 0 bases and J gave up 5 bases; unmatched junction bases: 16. CDR1 is SGHTA and CDR2 is FQGNSA in the germline V gene. CDR3 DNA sequence: TGTGCCAGCAGCTTAGCCGGGACAGGGAGTTTGTGGAGGAGGACTGAAGCTTTCTTT. This encodes CASSLAGTGSLWRRTEAFF.

This clonotype appeared a few times. The chain is built from TRBV11-2 and TRBJ1-6; D remains ambiguous. This CDR3 spans 16 amino acids. V was pared by 0 bases and J by 4 bases, with 10 bases between. Germline values: CDR1 SGHAT, CDR2 FQNNGV. CDR3 coding DNA: TGTGCCAGCAGCTTAGAAACGGGCGGGTATAATTCACCCCTCCACTTT. Its translation: CASSLETGGYNSPLHF.

As for this clonotype: A much larger clone is a single base away; this may be a read error. The rearrangement uses TRBV18 and TRBJ1-2; D may be TRBD1 (6 bases). From germline, CDR1 is KGHSH and CDR2 LQKENI. CDR3 length equals 15 residues. CDR3 protein: CASSPPGAPNCGYTF. The CDR3 nucleotides are TGTGCCAGCTCACCACCGGGGGCCCCTAACTGTGGCTACACCTTC.

This clonotype showed up many times. The gene calls are TRBV18 and TRBJ2-5; a weak D match, TRBD1 (5 bases). Germline V CDR1 and CDR2: KGHSH, LQKENI. V lost 6 bases and J lost 5, with 16 bases in between. The CDR3 is 14 amino acids. CDR3 nucleotides: TGTGCCAGCTCTTGGGGCCGTGGAATGGAGACCCAGTACTTC. It encodes CASSWGRGMETQYF.

This clonotype has more than one count but fewer than ten. The chain joins TRBV5-1 to TRBJ2-1, with D perhaps matching TRBD2 (5 bases). V lost 0 bases, J lost 6 bases, and 7 bases lay in between. CDR1 is SGHRS, CDR2 YFSETQ, per germline. CDR3 length: 13 residues. The CDR3 DNA follows: TGCGCCAGCAGCTTGGCCGCGGGCAATGAGCAGTTCTTC. Encoded protein: CASSLAAGNEQFF.

This clonotype has at least ten counts. The V gene is TRBV20-1, the J gene TRBJ2-3, with 10 bases aligning to TRBD1. After removal of 1 base from V and 6 bases from J, the junction contained 4 bases not matched to a gene. CDR3 length equals 14 residues. Germline V gene lookup returns CDR1 DFQATT and CDR2 SNEGSKA (reference sequence). This chain's CDR3 is CSARARDRGDTQYF. In DNA, the CDR3 is TGCAGTGCTAGAGCCCGGGACAGGGGCGATACGCAGTATTTT.

About this clonotype: The conserved phenylalanine or tryptophan normally closing the CDR3 is absent here, so this likely arose from a read error. The V call is TRBV6-6, the J call TRBJ1-2, with D unclear. Germline V lookup: CDR1 MNHNY, CDR2 SVGAGI (reference sequence). V shed 2 bases and J shed 4 bases, with 17 bases lying between them. The CDR3 length is 16 residues. In DNA form, the CDR3 reads TGTGCCAGCAGTTACCCAAGCGGAGCCCCCACCTATGGCTACACCTGC. Protein product: CASSYPSGAPTYGYTC.

This clonotype has only a few counts. The V call is TRBV12-3 or TRBV12-4, the J call TRBJ1-4; D is possibly TRBD1 (6 bases). This CDR3 region has 17 residues. The V and J ends lost 0 bases and 8 bases respectively, with 19 bases between them. CDR3 residues: CASSLALAGAGIEKLFF. CDR3 bases: TGTGCCAGCAGTTTAGCGCTCGCGGGGGCAGGCATCGAAAAACTGTTTTTT.

The chain recombines TRBV20-1 with TRBJ1-3; perhaps TRBD1 as D (5 bases). CDR3 length: 12 residues. The V end lost 5 bases, the J end lost 4 bases, and 9 bases lay between the germline ends. CDR1 and CDR2 (germline): DFQATT, SNEGSKA (reference sequence). CDR3 loop: CSALGAGNTIYF. The CDR3, as DNA: TGCAGTGCTCTTGGGGCAGGAAACACCATATATTTT.

In this sample, this clonotype turned up many times. The chain recombines TRBV20-1 with TRBJ2-3; no reliable D call. Looked up from germline, CDR1 is DFQATT and CDR2 is SNEGSKA (reference sequence). The CDR3 is 12 amino acids. V lost 7 bases to trimming and J lost 4 bases, with 12 bases between them. The CDR3 DNA reads TGCAGTGTTTTAGACCGGGCAGATACGCAGTATTTT. Its translation: CSVLDRADTQYF.

This clonotype occurred many times. The chain has TRBV3-1 and TRBJ1-2; a possible D gene is TRBD1 (5 bases). CDR3 length equals 11 residues. Germline V gene data show CDR1 as LGHDT and CDR2 as YNNKEL (reference sequence). V lost 1 base, J lost 13 bases, and 10 bases lay in between. The CDR3 DNA follows: TGTGCCAGCAGCCAAGCAGACAGAGGCACCTTC. It specifies CASSQADRGTF.

This clonotype was seen more than once but under ten times. The chain's CDR3 is CASNRDRVRADTQYF. In DNA form, the CDR3 reads TGTGCCAGCAACAGGGACAGAGTACGAGCAGATACGCAGTATTTT. The V gene is TRBV12-3 or TRBV12-4, the J gene TRBJ2-3, with 7 bases lining up with TRBD1. Trimming removed 7 bases from V and 4 bases from J; junction bases left unmatched: 11. The CDR3 spans 15 residues.

The rearrangement uses TRBV6-5 and TRBJ2-7; maybe TRBD1 (6 bases). The ends were cut back, 1 base at V and 2 bases at J, with 12 bases in the middle. CDR1 and CDR2 (germline): MNHEY, SVGAGI. The CDR3 has 15 amino acids. The CDR3 is CASSYLDSGTYEQYF. CDR3 nucleotides: TGTGCCAGCAGTTACTTGGACAGTGGAACCTACGAGCAGTACTTC.